This passage covers 21 T cell receptor beta chains from one sample sequenced in a study of immune evolution from preneoplasia to lung adenocarcinoma. Repertoires were generated with immunoSEQ multiplex PCR, while TCRdb's copy carries only in-frame clones and drops some. The sample contains 4,000 to 6,000 clones, less than 80% of which appear only once. Sequencing was done on a sample of FFPE normal lung tissue adjacent to the tumor. These receptors originate from a person aged 50-75 years with lung adenocarcinoma.

J is TRBJ2-3 and V is TRBV30; TRBD2 matches 13 bases. The J segment lost 1 base and the V segment lost 5 bases, leaving 3 bases of the junction unmatched. Germline assignment: CDR1 GTSNPN and CDR2 SVGIG (reference sequence). The CDR3 covers 15 residues. The CDR3 DNA is TGTGCCTGGGAAGGACTAGCGGGGGGCACAGATACGCAGTATTTT. Its translation is CAWEGLAGGTDTQYF.

The table lists this clone with a few counts. The CDR3 coding sequence is TGTGCCAGAACGACAGGGGACTCTGGAAACACCATATATTTT. Translating it yields CARTTGDSGNTIYF. The chain has TRBV2 and TRBJ1-3, with 8 nucleotides matching TRBD1. The trim removed 9 bases at V and 0 bases at J, leaving 4 bases unmatched. The germline gives CDR1 SNHLY, CDR2 FYNNEI. This CDR3 is 14 amino acids long.

This clone was recorded once. V is TRBV6-6 and J is TRBJ2-7; D not certain. Germline loops: CDR1 MNHNY, CDR2 SVGAGI (reference sequence). The germline V and J ends were trimmed by 5 bases and 2 bases, with 10 bases remaining between them. The CDR3 is made up of 13 amino acids. DNA for the CDR3: TGTGCCAGCAGTCCTGGACCACCCTACGAGCAGTACTTC. This encodes CASSPGPPYEQYF.

The chain joins TRBV7-9 to TRBJ2-3, with a tentative D call TRBD2 (5 bases). CDR3 length equals 14 residues. Trimming left V 5 bases short and J 0 bases short, with 9 bases between. Germline CDR1 reads SEHNR; CDR2 reads FQNEAQ (reference sequence). The CDR3 coding sequence is TGTGCCAGCAGCGGACTTTCTAGCACAGATACGCAGTATTTT. Translation: CASSGLSSTDTQYF.

This clone has only a few counts. This chain uses TRBV11-3 with TRBJ2-1, with D uncertain. The CDR3 spans 13 residues. V lost 5 bases, J lost 9 bases, and 14 bases lay in between. CDR1 is SGHNT, CDR2 YENEEA, per germline. CDR3 amino acids: CASSASWGREQFF. CDR3 sequence (DNA): TGTGCCAGCAGCGCTTCCTGGGGTCGTGAGCAGTTCTTC.

The chain uses TRBV7-9 and TRBJ1-3; D unresolved. This CDR3 is built from 13 residues. Between the trimmed V and J ends, which lost 6 bases and 0 bases, there was a span of 6 bases. Germline loops: CDR1 SEHNR, CDR2 FQNEAQ (reference sequence). CDR3 residues: CASRGDSGNTIYF. CDR3 nucleotides: TGTGCCAGCAGGGGAGACTCTGGAAACACCATATATTTT.

The V and J genes are TRBV7-8 and TRBJ2-5; tentatively, D is TRBD2 (6 bases). This CDR3 is 16 amino acids long. Germline CDR1 reads SGHVS; CDR2 reads FQNEAQ. The germline V and J ends were trimmed by 6 bases and 1 base, with 18 bases remaining between them. Here the CDR3 reads CASRPTSRTIQETQYF. The CDR3, as DNA: TGTGCCAGCAGACCAACTAGCAGGACCATCCAAGAGACCCAGTACTTC.

The chain is built from TRBV18 and TRBJ2-2, with D perhaps TRBD2 (5 bases). Trimming shortened V by 3 bases and J by 1 base, and 9 bases separated the two germline ends. CDR1 and CDR2 from the germline V gene are KGHSH and LQKENI. This CDR3 is built from 15 residues. CDR3 loop: CASSPGLQNTGELFF. CDR3 in DNA: TGTGCCAGCTCACCTGGACTGCAGAACACCGGGGAGCTGTTTTTT.

The chain is built from TRBV5-1 and TRBJ2-2; unclear D gene. Between the trimmed V and J ends, which lost 0 bases and 5 bases, there was a span of 5 bases. CDR3 length equals 13 residues. Germline V gene lookup returns CDR1 SGHRS and CDR2 YFSETQ. This CDR3 reads CASSLEGTGELFF. The DNA for the CDR3 is TGCGCCAGCAGCTTGGAGGGAACCGGGGAGCTGTTTTTT. Full variable domain (rest looked up from reference TRBV5-1 and TRBJ2-2): KAGVTQTPRYLIKTRGQQVTLSCSPISGHRSVSWYQQTPGQGLQFLFEYFSETQRNKGNFPGRFSGRQFSNSRSEMNVSTLELGDSALYLCASSLEGTGELFFGEGSRLTVL.

This clone was observed a few times. One end of the junction varies from germline; a read error may be responsible. The V gene is TRBV27, the J gene TRBJ2-1; 10 nucleotides line up with TRBD1. This CDR3 is 16 amino acids long. Germline V gene data show CDR1 as MNHEY and CDR2 as SMNVEV (reference sequence). CDR3 amino acids: CASSGGGQGLYSEQFF. The CDR3 DNA is TGTGCCAGCAGTGGGGGGGGACAGGGGTTATACAGTGAGCAGTTCTTC.

This clone was counted a few times. The rearrangement links TRBV2 to TRBJ1-1; 7 nucleotides agree with TRBD1. The CDR3 spans 17 residues. With 4 bases clipped from V and 0 bases from J, the junction kept 11 bases outside the gene matches. Per the germline V gene, CDR1 is SNHLY and CDR2 is FYNNEI. CDR3 protein: CASSAIGQGGMNTEAFF. CDR3 nucleotides: TGTGCCAGCAGTGCCATTGGTCAGGGGGGCATGAACACTGAAGCTTTCTTT. The variable domain in full, completed from reference TRBV2 and TRBJ1-1, reads EPEVTQTPSHQVTQMGQEVILRCVPISNHLYFYWYRQILGQKVEFLVSFYNNEISEKSEIFDDQFSVERPDGSNFTLKIRSTKLEDSAMYFCASSAIGQGGMNTEAFFGQGTRLTVV.

The chain links TRBV11-2 to TRBJ2-3; weak D call: TRBD2 (7 bases). The CDR3 has 14 amino acids. The germline CDR1 and CDR2 sequences are SGHAT and FQNNGV. V lost 2 bases and J lost 13, with 19 bases in between. DNA of the CDR3: TGTGCCAGCAGCTTAAACCCCGGGGGGCCCCGCGAGTATTTT. Its translation: CASSLNPGGPREYF.

The chain uses TRBV29-1 and TRBJ2-5; D gene uncertain. This CDR3 has 11 amino acids. V lost 8 bases and J 5 bases, leaving 12 bases between the germline ends. Germline CDR1 and CDR2: SQVTM and ANQGSEA. CDR3 nucleotide sequence: TGCAGCTCTCCCGAAGGGGAGACCCAGTACTTC. This sequence encodes CSSPEGETQYF.

The chain is built from TRBV6-1 and TRBJ1-3; D not certain. Trimming removed 6 bases from V and 0 bases from J, with 9 bases in between. The germline gives CDR1 MNHNS, CDR2 SASEGT. CDR3 length equals 14 residues. The DNA for the CDR3 is TGTGCCAGCAGGGCCGAATACTCTGGAAACACCATATATTTT. Encoded protein: CASRAEYSGNTIYF.

This clone is a singleton in its sample. This rearrangement joins TRBV19 to TRBJ1-1, with unresolved D. V lost 6 bases, J lost 5 bases, and 13 bases lay in between. This CDR3 spans 13 amino acids. Germline V CDR1 and CDR2: LNHDA, SQIVND (reference sequence). The CDR3 DNA sequence: TGTGCCAGTAGCGATTTCCGTGGGACTGAAGCTTTCTTT. As protein: CASSDFRGTEAFF.

This clone has a handful of counts. In DNA form, the CDR3 reads TGTGCCAGCAGTTCGACAGGGGCTTCCGGGGAGCTGTTTTTT. This gives the protein CASSSTGASGELFF. The J gene is TRBJ2-2, the V gene TRBV28; 8 bases align to TRBD1. J lost 6 bases, V lost 4 bases, and 4 bases had no gene match. The CDR3 sequence is 14 residues long. Germline CDR1 reads MDHEN; CDR2 reads SYDVKM.

V usage is TRBV30 and J usage is TRBJ1-2, with 7 bases that match TRBD1. This CDR3 comprises 16 residues. Germline lookup yields CDR1 GTSNPN and CDR2 SVGIG (reference sequence). Losses at the gene ends were 4 bases for V and 9 bases for J; bases not matched to a gene: 20. CDR3 in amino acids: CAWTRDSAWGFYRYTF. Written as DNA, the CDR3 is TGTGCCTGGACCCGGGACAGCGCGTGGGGTTTTTATCGCTACACCTTC. Supplemented by reference TRBV30 and TRBJ1-2, the full variable domain reads SQTIHQWPATLVQPVGSPLSLECTVEGTSNPNLYWYRQAAGRGLQLLFYSVGIGQISSEVPQNLSASRPQDRQFILSSKKLLLSDSGFYLCAWTRDSAWGFYRYTFGSGTRLTVV.

CDR3: CASSPRLAGGPDTQYF. The CDR3 DNA follows: TGCGCCAGCAGCCCTCGACTAGCGGGAGGGCCGGATACGCAGTATTTT. V and J are TRBV5-1 and TRBJ2-3, with 14 bases aligning to TRBD2. In germline, CDR1 is SGHRS, CDR2 YFSETQ. The CDR3 contains 16 residues. V lost 4 bases to trimming and J lost 6 bases; unmatched junction nucleotides: 7. The full variable domain, with the rest looked up from reference TRBV5-1 and TRBJ2-3, is KAGVTQTPRYLIKTRGQQVTLSCSPISGHRSVSWYQQTPGQGLQFLFEYFSETQRNKGNFPGRFSGRQFSNSRSEMNVSTLELGDSALYLCASSPRLAGGPDTQYFGPGTRLTVL.

This chain links TRBV28 with TRBJ2-5; maybe TRBD1 (5 bases). The V end was cut by 3 bases, the J end by 6 bases, with 17 bases between. CDR1 MDHEN and CDR2 SYDVKM come from the germline V gene. The CDR3 spans 15 residues. The CDR3 DNA is TGTGCCAGCAGTTTTCCCTGGACACCTAAAAAGACCCAGTACTTC. Protein: CASSFPWTPKKTQYF.

V is TRBV9 and J is TRBJ1-3; 9 bases are shared with TRBD1. Unmatched junction bases numbered 12, after V lost 4 bases and J lost 1 base. The CDR3 has 18 amino acids. In germline, CDR1 is SGDLS, CDR2 YYNGEE. The CDR3 loop reads CASSSSVGTGNSGNTIYF. CDR3 sequence (DNA): TGTGCCAGCAGCTCTAGCGTGGGGACAGGGAATTCTGGAAACACCATATATTTT.

This clone is judged medium-sized. The CDR3 bases are TGTGCCTGGAGTACCGGACAGGCCCGGGCCCAGTACTTC. Protein sequence: CAWSTGQARAQYF. The chain couples TRBV30 to TRBJ2-5; TRBD1 agrees at 7 bases. With V trimmed by 2 bases and J by 9 bases, 9 bases remained unmatched. The CDR3 loop spans 13 amino acids. Germline V lookup: CDR1 GTSNPN, CDR2 SVGIG (reference sequence).